This entry describes one T cell receptor (beta chain). No antigen is known for it. The sample comes from a study of shared clonotypes between healthy human individuals. In the study overall: The people who gave samples were two women and a few men aged 18 to 49.

Study outcomes and limitations: Deeper or shallower sequencing was expected to change how clonotypes are shared among donors. A reduction in generation probabilities was seen for non-shared clonotypes relative to those shared by all four donors.

Germline CDR1 MNHEY, CDR2 SVGAGI. V was shortened by 1 base and J by 3 bases, with 13 bases between the two germline ends. The CDR3 contains 15 residues. Assay: immunoSEQ multiplex PCR; the TCRdb copy retains only in-frame clones and omits some. Counted here are over a million clones, roughly 96% occurring once; the ten biggest clones make up about 1.2%. J is TRBJ2-7 and V is TRBV6-5; D call uncertain. The source material was naive CD4+ T cells sorted from blood. The subset was: CD45RA+ positively selected. The receptor comes from a man between 25 and 39 years old in good health. For the CDR3, the DNA is TGTGCCAGCAGTTACTTATCCAGGATCGGCTACGAGCAGTACTTC. Translated, it gives CASSYLSRIGYEQYF.